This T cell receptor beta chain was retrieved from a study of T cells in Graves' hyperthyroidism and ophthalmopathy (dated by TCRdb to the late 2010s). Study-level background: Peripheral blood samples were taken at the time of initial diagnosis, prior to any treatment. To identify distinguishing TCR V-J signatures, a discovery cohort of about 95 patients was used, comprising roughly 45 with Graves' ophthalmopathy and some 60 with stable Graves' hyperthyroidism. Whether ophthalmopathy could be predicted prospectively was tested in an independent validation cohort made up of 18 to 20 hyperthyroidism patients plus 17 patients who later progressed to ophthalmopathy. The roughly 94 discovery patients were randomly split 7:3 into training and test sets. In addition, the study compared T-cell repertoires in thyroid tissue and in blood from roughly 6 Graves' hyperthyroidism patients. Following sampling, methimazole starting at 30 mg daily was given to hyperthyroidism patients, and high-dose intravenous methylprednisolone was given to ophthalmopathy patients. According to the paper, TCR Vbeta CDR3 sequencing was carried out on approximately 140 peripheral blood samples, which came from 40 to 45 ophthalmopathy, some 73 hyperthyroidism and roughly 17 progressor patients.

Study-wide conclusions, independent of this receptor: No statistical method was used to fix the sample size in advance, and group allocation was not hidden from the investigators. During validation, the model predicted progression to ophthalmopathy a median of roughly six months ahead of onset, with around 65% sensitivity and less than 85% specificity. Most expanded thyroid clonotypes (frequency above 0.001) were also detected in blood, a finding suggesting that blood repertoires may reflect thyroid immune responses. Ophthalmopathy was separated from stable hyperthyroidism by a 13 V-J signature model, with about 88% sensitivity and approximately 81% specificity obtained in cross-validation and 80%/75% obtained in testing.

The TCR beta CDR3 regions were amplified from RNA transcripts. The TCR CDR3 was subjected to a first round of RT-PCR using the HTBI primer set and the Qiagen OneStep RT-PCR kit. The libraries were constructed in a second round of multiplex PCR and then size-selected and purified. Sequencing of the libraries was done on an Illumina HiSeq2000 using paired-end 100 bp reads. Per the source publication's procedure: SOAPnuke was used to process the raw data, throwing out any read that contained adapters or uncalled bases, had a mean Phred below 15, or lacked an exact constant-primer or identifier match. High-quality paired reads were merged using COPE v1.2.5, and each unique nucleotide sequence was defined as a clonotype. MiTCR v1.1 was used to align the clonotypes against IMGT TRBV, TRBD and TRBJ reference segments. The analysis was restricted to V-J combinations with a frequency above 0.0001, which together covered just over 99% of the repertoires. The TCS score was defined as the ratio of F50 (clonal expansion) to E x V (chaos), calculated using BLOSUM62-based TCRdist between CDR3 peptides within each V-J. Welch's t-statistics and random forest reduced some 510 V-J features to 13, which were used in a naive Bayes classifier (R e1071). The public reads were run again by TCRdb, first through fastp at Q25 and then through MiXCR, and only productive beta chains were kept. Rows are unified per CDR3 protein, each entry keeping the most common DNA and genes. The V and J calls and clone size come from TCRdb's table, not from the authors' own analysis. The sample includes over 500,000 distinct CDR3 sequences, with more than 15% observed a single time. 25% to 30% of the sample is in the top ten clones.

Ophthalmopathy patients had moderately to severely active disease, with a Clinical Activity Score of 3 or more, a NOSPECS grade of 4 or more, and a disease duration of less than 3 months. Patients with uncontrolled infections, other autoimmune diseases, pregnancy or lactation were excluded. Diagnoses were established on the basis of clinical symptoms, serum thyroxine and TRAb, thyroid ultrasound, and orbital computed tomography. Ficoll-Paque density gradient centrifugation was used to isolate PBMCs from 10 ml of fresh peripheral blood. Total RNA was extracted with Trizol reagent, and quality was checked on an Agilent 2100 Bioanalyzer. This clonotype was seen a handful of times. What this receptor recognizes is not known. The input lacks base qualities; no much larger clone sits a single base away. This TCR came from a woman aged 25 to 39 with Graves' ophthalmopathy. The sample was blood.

CDR3 region: CASSPTRDTPYNEQFF. The DNA reads TGTGCCAGCAGCCCAACCCGGGACACCCCTTACAATGAGCAGTTCTTC. The chain is made from TRBV27 and TRBJ2-1; TRBD1 is perhaps the D gene, given 6 matching bases. From a lookup of the germline V gene (reference sequence), CDR1 and CDR2 are MNHEY and SMNVEV. From the cysteine up to the phenylalanine, the CDR3 has a length of 16 residues. Only CDR3 DNA is held: 48 bases, read in frame from base 1. V is reduced by 6 bases and J by 4 bases, leaving a spacing of 19 bases between them.